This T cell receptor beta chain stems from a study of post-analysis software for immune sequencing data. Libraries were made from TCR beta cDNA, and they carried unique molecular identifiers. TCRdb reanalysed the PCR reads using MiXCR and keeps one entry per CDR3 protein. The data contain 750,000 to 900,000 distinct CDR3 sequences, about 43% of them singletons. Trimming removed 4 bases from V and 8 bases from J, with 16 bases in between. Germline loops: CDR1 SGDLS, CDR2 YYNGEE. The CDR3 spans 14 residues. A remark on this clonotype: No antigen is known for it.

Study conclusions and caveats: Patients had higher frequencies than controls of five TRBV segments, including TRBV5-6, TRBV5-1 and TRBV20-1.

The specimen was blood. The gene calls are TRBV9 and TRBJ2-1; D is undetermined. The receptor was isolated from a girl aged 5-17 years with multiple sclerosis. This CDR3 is CASSFTDPSHEQFF. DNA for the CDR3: TGTGCCAGCAGCTTTACGGACCCTTCCCATGAGCAGTTCTTC.